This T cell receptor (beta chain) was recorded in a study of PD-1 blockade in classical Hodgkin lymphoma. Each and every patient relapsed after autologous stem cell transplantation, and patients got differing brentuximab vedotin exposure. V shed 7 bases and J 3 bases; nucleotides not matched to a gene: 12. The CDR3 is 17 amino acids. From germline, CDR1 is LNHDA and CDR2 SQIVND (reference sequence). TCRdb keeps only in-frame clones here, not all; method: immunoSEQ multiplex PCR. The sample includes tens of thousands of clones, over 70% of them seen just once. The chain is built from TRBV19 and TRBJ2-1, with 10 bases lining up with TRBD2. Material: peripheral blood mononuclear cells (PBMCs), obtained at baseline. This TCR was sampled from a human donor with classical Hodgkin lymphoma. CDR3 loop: CASTSKGAGGLYNEQFF. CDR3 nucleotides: TGTGCCAGTACCTCTAAAGGAGCGGGAGGGCTCTACAATGAGCAGTTCTTC.